These 15 T cell receptor beta chains were sequenced from one sample in a study of graft-versus-host responses after intestinal transplantation. The table came from immunoSEQ multiplex PCR; TCRdb's copy has only in-frame clones and leaves some out. The sample consists of 70,000 to 95,000 clones, roughly 91% of them appearing once. No antigen has been identified for these receptors. The sample was unstimulated CD8+ T cells sorted from spleen or lymph node cells, taken before transplant. Receptors were obtained from a human donor who was the organ donor for an intestinal transplant.

The V and J genes are TRBV27 and TRBJ2-2; D not certain. This CDR3 comprises 13 residues. Trimming stripped 3 bases from V and 6 bases from J, with 8 bases between. CDR1 and CDR2 from the germline V gene are MNHEY and SMNVEV (reference sequence). The DNA of the CDR3 is TGTGCCAGCAGTTTGCGCTCCCCCGGGGAGCTGTTTTTT. Its translation: CASSLRSPGELFF.

This clone appeared once. This rearrangement joins TRBV7-8 to TRBJ2-5, with 8 bases aligning to TRBD1. The J call is uncertain, as TRBJ2-7 better fits the DNA end. Germline V gene sequence: CDR1 SGHVS, CDR2 FQNEAQ. The CDR3 has 13 amino acids. The CDR3 nucleotides read TGTGCCAGCATCGGACAGGGCTCCTACGAGCAGTACTTC. Amino acids: CASIGQGSYEQYF.

This sequence joins TRBV2 and TRBJ2-6, with TRBD2 as a possible D gene (5 bases). Per germline, CDR1 SNHLY and CDR2 FYNNEI. The V end was cut by 6 bases, the J end by 2 bases, with 17 bases between. The CDR3 contains 17 residues. The CDR3 region has the DNA TGTGCCAGCAGCCTCCGGGGATACCGGCCTGGGGCCAACGTCCTGACTTTC. Translation: CASSLRGYRPGANVLTF.

This clone has only one observation. The rearrangement joins TRBV27 to TRBJ2-7, with 11 bases that match TRBD2. Germline-derived CDR1 and CDR2 are MNHEY and SMNVEV (reference sequence). The CDR3 contains 12 residues. Losses at the gene ends were 7 bases for V and 8 bases for J; bases not matched to a gene: 4. CDR3: CASKTSGTQQYF. The CDR3 DNA is TGTGCCAGCAAGACTAGCGGGACGCAGCAGTACTTC.

This chain links TRBV30 with TRBJ1-4; 10 nucleotides agree with TRBD1. Germline-derived CDR1 and CDR2 are GTSNPN and SVGIG (reference sequence). J was trimmed by 5 bases and V by 4 bases; bases with no gene match: 4. The CDR3 loop spans 14 amino acids. In DNA, the CDR3 is TGTGCCTGGAAGACGGGACAGGGGAATGAAAAACTGTTTTTT. It encodes CAWKTGQGNEKLFF.

This clone is a singleton in its sample. This chain uses TRBV27 with TRBJ1-1; a weak D match, TRBD1 (6 bases). Trimming shortened V by 2 bases and J by 6 bases, and 16 bases separated the two germline ends. The CDR3 loop spans 15 amino acids. Germline CDR1 and CDR2: MNHEY and SMNVEV (reference sequence). The CDR3 DNA reads TGTGCCAGCAGTTTACAGGCCGGGGGGGGCCCTGAAGCTTTCTTT. Translated, it gives CASSLQAGGGPEAFF.

This chain uses TRBV19 with TRBJ2-7; 7 nucleotides line up with TRBD2. The CDR3 extends over 16 amino acids. Unmatched junction bases numbered 12, after V lost 2 bases and J lost 5 bases. Germline values: CDR1 LNHDA, CDR2 SQIVND (reference sequence). The CDR3 loop is CASSISSGLGSHEQYF. The CDR3 DNA is TGTGCCAGTAGTATAAGTTCTGGACTAGGGTCCCACGAGCAGTACTTC. Combining the CDR3 with reference TRBV19 and TRBJ2-7 gives the whole variable domain DGGITQSPKYLFRKEGQNVTLSCEQNLNHDAMYWYRQDPGQGLRLIYYSQIVNDFQKGDIAEGYSVSREKKESFPLTVTSAQKNPTAFYLCASSISSGLGSHEQYFGPGTRLTVT.

This chain joins TRBV27 and TRBJ2-7, with D maybe TRBD1 (6 bases). CDR3 length: 13 amino acids. Germline values: CDR1 MNHEY, CDR2 SMNVEV (reference sequence). V was pared by 4 bases and J by 4 bases, with 11 bases between. CDR3 in DNA: TGTGCCAGCAGTTCCGGACAGCTTTACGAGCAGTACTTC. This codes for CASSSGQLYEQYF.

The chain uses TRBV9 and TRBJ2-2, with TRBD2 as a possible D gene (6 bases). V dropped 6 bases and J dropped 4 bases, with 16 bases sitting between them. This CDR3 has 15 amino acids. Germline assignment: CDR1 SGDLS and CDR2 YYNGEE. CDR3 nucleotide sequence: TGTGCCAGCACCGGGGGATCCACGCCCACCGGGGAGCTGTTTTTT. Amino acids: CASTGGSTPTGELFF.

The chain employs TRBV4-3 and TRBJ2-7; 7 nucleotides line up with TRBD2. With V trimmed by 5 bases and J by 7 bases, 14 bases remained unmatched. The CDR3 has 15 amino acids. From germline, CDR1 is LGHNA and CDR2 YSLEER. The CDR3 coding sequence is TGCGCCAGCAGCTACGAGCCGGGCCTAGCGGAGGAGCAGTACTTC. Translating gives CASSYEPGLAEEQYF.

The V call is TRBV5-1, the J call TRBJ1-2, with 9 positions matching TRBD1. Trimming took 4 bases from V and 4 from J; bases not matched to a gene: 11. Germline V gene sequence: CDR1 SGHRS, CDR2 YFSETQ. This CDR3 has 16 residues. The CDR3 DNA reads TGCGCCAGCAGCAAGTTCCGGGACAGGGTGAGCTATGGCTACACCTTC. This sequence encodes CASSKFRDRVSYGYTF.

This clone was seen a single time. V gene TRBV9 combines with J gene TRBJ2-2, with D maybe TRBD2 (7 bases). V was shortened by 0 bases and J by 5 bases, with 20 bases between the two germline ends. CDR1 is SGDLS, CDR2 YYNGEE, per germline. This CDR3 region has 18 residues. The CDR3 sequence: CASSVGQEWREYTGELFF. CDR3 coding DNA: TGTGCCAGCAGCGTAGGACAGGAGTGGCGGGAGTATACCGGGGAGCTGTTTTTT.

As regards this clone: This specimen includes other DNA sequences encoding the same CDR3. V usage is TRBV5-6 and J usage is TRBJ2-7; D gene unclear. The CDR3 has 12 residues. V shed 0 bases and J shed 1 base, with 2 bases lying between them. Germline V gives CDR1 SGHDT, CDR2 YYEEEE. In nucleotides, the CDR3 is TGTGCCAGCAGCTTGGCTTCCTACGAGCAGTACTTC. Translated: CASSLASYEQYF.

This clone was detected once. The chain joins TRBV4-1 to TRBJ1-4, with D perhaps matching TRBD1 (5 bases). Deletions cut 0 bases from V and 2 bases from J, with 10 bases between. The germline CDR1 and CDR2 sequences are MGHRA and YSYEKL. There are 16 residues in the CDR3. The CDR3 bases are TGCGCCAGCAGCCAAGAAGTGGGACTTACTAATGAAAAACTGTTTTTT. Translating gives CASSQEVGLTNEKLFF.

This clone has just one count. The sample carries other DNA sequences with the same CDR3. The chain carries TRBV19 and TRBJ2-7, with D maybe TRBD2 (6 bases). CDR1 is LNHDA and CDR2 is SQIVND in the germline V gene (reference sequence). V lost 1 base to trimming and J lost 3 bases, with 13 bases between them. The CDR3 consists of 15 residues. CDR3 residues: CASSIGGLASYEQYF. CDR3 bases: TGTGCCAGTAGTATAGGAGGGCTAGCGAGCTACGAGCAGTACTTC. Together with reference TRBV19 and TRBJ2-7, the CDR3 gives the full variable domain: DGGITQSPKYLFRKEGQNVTLSCEQNLNHDAMYWYRQDPGQGLRLIYYSQIVNDFQKGDIAEGYSVSREKKESFPLTVTSAQKNPTAFYLCASSIGGLASYEQYFGPGTRLTVT.